This T cell receptor beta chain was sequenced for a study of blood T cell repertoires in COVID-19. V lost 2 bases and J 4 bases, leaving 6 bases between the germline ends. The CDR3 has 12 amino acids. Germline values: CDR1 ENHRY, CDR2 SYGVKD. The authors' processing: Using reference gene primer amplification, nucleated cell counts were estimated. The method was immunoSEQ multiplex PCR; TCRdb's version includes in-frame clones alone and lacks a portion of them. V and J calls and clone size are as listed in that table; D and trimming were resolved from the DNA. This sample carries 60,000 to 65,000 clones, 85% to 90% of them seen once, and the ten largest clones take around 8.3%. This clone was detected only a few times.

The gene calls are TRBV10-3 and TRBJ2-7; D is unclear. The sequenced sample was peripheral blood. This receptor was identified in a human donor with active COVID-19. The donor label of this sample is uncertain. As DNA, the CDR3 is TGTGCCATCAGTGAGACAGAGTACGAGCAGTACTTC. It translates to CAISETEYEQYF.